This T cell receptor beta chain is drawn from a study of blood T cell repertoires in COVID-19 (dated by TCRdb to 2018 to 2021). Notes on the research overall: Collaborator samples came from the United States, Italy and Spain and covered acute and convalescent phases of COVID-19. The prospective study material was composed of cDNA or gDNA derived from T cells, B-cell-depleted T cells, or PBMCs. Subjects who had been exposed to COVID-19, were actively infected with it, or had recovered from it provided the deeply sampled blood TCRbeta repertoires that made up the dataset. The repertoires were made available in a free public database intended to serve as a resource for research on the immune response to SARS-CoV-2. The samples were drawn from the first 160 participants of the ongoing ImmuneRACE study and from more than 1,000 subjects provided by 6 global collaborators. Nearly every sample came with metadata listing a de-identified subject ID, COVID-19 status, age in years and sex. Where available, HLA class I and class II types were taken from metadata supplied by the sample provider and were not determined by assay-based typing.

The study at large found these results: Clinical and demographic metadata were provided uncurated, with the amount varying by source and participant.

Whole blood was collected in K2EDTA tubes by collaborating institutions according to the institutions' own protocols. Collaborator samples were shipped for TCRbeta analysis as frozen whole blood, isolated PBMCs, or DNA extracted from either sample type. On this clone: Its antigen remains undetermined. No much larger clone exists at a distance of one base, and base qualities are not known.

CDR1 and CDR2, looked up from the germline V gene (reference sequence), are GTSNPN and SVGIG. Compared with germline, V lacks 0 bases and J lacks 8 bases; bases without a gene match: 2. The CDR3 runs 15 residues from the cysteine to the phenylalanine. Only CDR3 DNA remains: 45 bases, in frame from the first base. TCRbeta CDR3 regions were amplified from genomic DNA using the immunoSEQ Assay, a bias-controlled multiplex PCR. The study's processing was this. Within the assay, amplification of reference gene primers was used to estimate how many nucleated cells each sample contained. To quantify the absolute abundance of each unique TCRbeta CDR3 rearrangement, sequence reads were collapsed and filtered. For each sample, productive Simpson clonality was calculated as the square root of Simpson's diversity index across productive rearrangements. TCRdb obtained this table from immuneACCESS and retained in-frame rearrangements with V and J assigned. These tables miss some clones; where compared with another copy, unresolved V genes account for less than half of the shortfall, and the remainder is unexplained. The D gene and trimming were derived from the DNA, and the V and J assignments and clone size from that table. The sample profile shows over 65,000 clones; around 81% of them were found once. Over 35% of the sample comes from the top ten.

The V and J genes are TRBV30 and TRBJ1-6; a stretch of 12 junction bases matches TRBD1. The sample taken for sequencing was peripheral blood. The TCR comes from an elderly man with acute or convalescent COVID-19. Here the CDR3 is given as CAWSVGQGAYSPLHF. The DNA sequence reads TGTGCCTGGAGTGTGGGACAGGGGGCCTATTCACCCCTCCACTTT. The entire variable domain, with the stretches around the CDR3 drawn from the reference TRBV30 and TRBJ1-6 proteins, is SQTIHQWPATLVQPVGSPLSLECTVEGTSNPNLYWYRQAAGRGLQLLFYSVGIGQISSEVPQNLSASRPQDRQFILSSKKLLLSDSGFYLCAWSVGQGAYSPLHFGNGTRLTVT.